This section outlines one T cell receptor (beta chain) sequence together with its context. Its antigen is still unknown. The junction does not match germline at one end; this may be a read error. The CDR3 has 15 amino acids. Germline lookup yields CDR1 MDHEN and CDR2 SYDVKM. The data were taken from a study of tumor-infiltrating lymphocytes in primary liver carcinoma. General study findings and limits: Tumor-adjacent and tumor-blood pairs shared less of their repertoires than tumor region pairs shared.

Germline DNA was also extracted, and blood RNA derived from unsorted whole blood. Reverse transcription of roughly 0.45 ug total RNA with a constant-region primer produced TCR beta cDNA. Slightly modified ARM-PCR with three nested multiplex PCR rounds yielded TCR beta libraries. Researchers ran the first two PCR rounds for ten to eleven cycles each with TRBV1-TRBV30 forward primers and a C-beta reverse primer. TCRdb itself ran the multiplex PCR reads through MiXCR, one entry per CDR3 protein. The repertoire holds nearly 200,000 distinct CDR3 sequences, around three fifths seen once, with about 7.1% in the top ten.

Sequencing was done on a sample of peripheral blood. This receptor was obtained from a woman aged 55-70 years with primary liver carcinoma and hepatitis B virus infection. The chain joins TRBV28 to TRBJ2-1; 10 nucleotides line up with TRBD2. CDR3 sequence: CASSLAGASYDEQFF. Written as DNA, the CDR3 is TGTGCCAGCAGTCTAGCGGGAGCATCCTACGATGAGCAGTTCTTC.